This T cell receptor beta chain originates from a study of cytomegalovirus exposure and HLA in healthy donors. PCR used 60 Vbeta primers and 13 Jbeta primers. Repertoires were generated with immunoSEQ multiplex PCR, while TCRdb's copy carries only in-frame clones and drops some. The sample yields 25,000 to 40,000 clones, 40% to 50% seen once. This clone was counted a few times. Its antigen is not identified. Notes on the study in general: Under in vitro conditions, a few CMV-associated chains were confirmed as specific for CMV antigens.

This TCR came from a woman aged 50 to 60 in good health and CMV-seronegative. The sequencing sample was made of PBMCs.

CDR3 amino acids: CASSLRDSRTDTQYF. The CDR3 DNA follows: TGCGCCAGCAGCCTCCGGGACAGCCGCACAGATACGCAGTATTTT. This chain links TRBV5-1 with TRBJ2-3, with 7 bases that match TRBD1. With V trimmed by 4 bases and J by 1 base, 6 bases remained unmatched. This CDR3 contains 15 residues. The V gene's germline CDR1 is SGHRS and CDR2 YFSETQ.